Listed here are 14 T cell receptor beta chains from one sample, sequenced in a study of beta chain features in type 1 diabetes. Every bit of the isolated RNA underwent reverse transcription, so sequencing read expressed TCRB transcripts. Here immunoSEQ multiplex PCR was the method, and the copy in TCRdb shows in-frame clones only, minus some. The profile covers hundreds of thousands of clones, with around 15% appearing a single time and more than 0.08% taken by the ten largest. The sequencing sample was made of naive CD4+ T cells from blood. These receptors all stem from a man aged 18 to 29 in good health.

This sequence joins TRBV11-2 and TRBJ2-3; 7 nucleotides match TRBD2. This CDR3 spans 13 amino acids. Germline V lookup: CDR1 SGHAT, CDR2 FQNNGV. The V and J ends lost 11 bases and 1 base, in that order; junction bases with no gene match: 6. The CDR3 loop is CAGGGPRTDTQYF. CDR3 DNA: TGTGCCGGGGGAGGGCCACGCACAGATACGCAGTATTTT.

This clone was observed a handful of times. Other DNA sequences in the sample encode the same CDR3. This chain joins TRBV28 and TRBJ1-5; the match to TRBD1 covers 10 bases. The J segment lost 2 bases and the V segment lost 4 bases, leaving 2 bases of the junction unmatched. CDR3 length: 15 amino acids. Germline CDR1 MDHEN, CDR2 SYDVKM. The CDR3 nucleotides are TGTGCCAGCAGTTCCGGACAGGGGGGCAATCAGCCCCAGCATTTT. This encodes CASSSGQGGNQPQHF.

The genes are TRBV7-3 and TRBJ1-2; 12 nucleotides agree with TRBD1. After removal of 3 bases from V and 8 bases from J, the junction contained 4 bases not matched to a gene. This CDR3 has 14 residues. Germline V gene data show CDR1 as SGHTA and CDR2 as FQGTGA. CDR3 residues: CASSFTGTGGGYTF. CDR3 nucleotides: TGTGCCAGCAGCTTTACCGGGACAGGGGGCGGCTACACCTTC.

V gene TRBV6-1 combines with J gene TRBJ2-3, with TRBD2 as a possible D gene (5 bases). CDR1 MNHNS and CDR2 SASEGT come from the germline V gene. The CDR3 is made up of 13 amino acids. V was cut by 8 bases and J by 4 bases, with 13 bases left in between. The CDR3 coding sequence is TGTGCCAGCTTGCAGCTCGGGGCAGATACGCAGTATTTT. Amino acids: CASLQLGADTQYF.

This rearrangement joins TRBV29-1 to TRBJ1-5, with D tentatively TRBD1 (5 bases). The CDR3 consists of 13 residues. Per the germline V gene, CDR1 is SQVTM and CDR2 is ANQGSEA. V gave up 6 bases and J gave up 2 bases, with 11 bases separating them. This CDR3 is CSVTGGGNQPQHF. Here the CDR3 DNA reads TGCAGCGTGACCGGAGGGGGCAATCAGCCCCAGCATTTT.

This clone was counted only a few times. The V and J genes are TRBV11-2 and TRBJ2-2, with D unresolved. The germline gives CDR1 SGHAT, CDR2 FQNNGV. V dropped 3 bases and J dropped 5 bases, with 4 bases sitting between them. This CDR3 spans 12 amino acids. CDR3 sequence reads: CASSFRTGELFF. The CDR3 nucleotides read TGTGCCAGCAGCTTCAGAACCGGGGAGCTGTTTTTT.

The chain combines TRBV11-1 with TRBJ2-5; unclear D gene. Germline values: CDR1 SGHAT, CDR2 FQDESV (reference sequence). The CDR3 is made up of 12 amino acids. Trimming stripped 5 bases from V and 5 bases from J, with 9 bases between. Written as DNA, the CDR3 is TGTGCCAGCAGCAGATCGTTGGAGACCCAGTACTTC. It encodes CASSRSLETQYF.

V gene TRBV7-9 combines with J gene TRBJ2-5; D gene ambiguous. This CDR3 is 15 amino acids long. The germline gives CDR1 SEHNR, CDR2 FQNEAQ (reference sequence). V lost 1 base and J lost 3, with 12 bases in between. The DNA of the CDR3 is TGTGCCAGCAGCTTAGGACTCAGTAGGGAAGAGACCCAGTACTTC. It translates to CASSLGLSREETQYF.

CDR3 sequence: CASGYHRGGFEAFF. CDR3 DNA: TGTGCCAGCGGGTATCACAGGGGTGGGTTTGAAGCTTTCTTT. The gene calls are TRBV7-9 and TRBJ1-1, with 7 bases aligning to TRBD1. Germline CDR1 SEHNR, CDR2 FQNEAQ (reference sequence). This CDR3 has 14 residues. V shed 8 bases and J 7 bases; nucleotides not matched to a gene: 13.

The chain couples TRBV6-4 to TRBJ2-1, with D maybe TRBD2 (6 bases). The V gene's germline CDR1 is MRHNA and CDR2 SNTAGT. This CDR3 contains 15 residues. Trimming shortened V by 2 bases and J by 8 bases, and 16 bases separated the two germline ends. The CDR3, as DNA: TGTGCCAGCAGTGACCAAGTGGTGGGGAGGTATGAGCAGTTCTTC. This gives the protein CASSDQVVGRYEQFF.

This clone occurred a few times. J is TRBJ1-1 and V is TRBV13; 7 positions agree with TRBD1. Trimming at V came to 7 bases and at J to 1 base, leaving 18 bases not matched to a gene. The CDR3 is 18 amino acids. Germline CDR1 PRHDT, CDR2 FYEKMQ (reference sequence). The CDR3 protein is CASTISYGRQGPNTEAFF. CDR3 DNA: TGTGCCAGCACCATAAGCTATGGGAGACAGGGCCCGAACACTGAAGCTTTCTTT.

This clone was counted between two and nine times. V usage is TRBV25-1 and J usage is TRBJ2-5, with TRBD1 matching over 7 bases. The germline CDR1 and CDR2 sequences are MGHDK and SYGVNS. Trimming at V came to 6 bases and at J to 10 bases, leaving 8 bases not matched to a gene. This CDR3 region has 12 residues. CDR3 protein: CASRGTALIQYF. The CDR3 bases are TGTGCCAGCAGAGGGACAGCGTTAATCCAGTACTTC.

The chain combines TRBV4-1 with TRBJ1-3; no clear D. Germline lookup yields CDR1 MGHRA and CDR2 YSYEKL. V was pared by 1 base and J by 7 bases, with 5 bases between. This CDR3 is 12 amino acids long. This chain's CDR3 is CASSQVANTIYF. The CDR3 DNA sequence: TGCGCCAGCAGCCAAGTGGCGAACACCATATATTTT.

The chain combines TRBV5-4 with TRBJ2-1, with 9 bases lining up with TRBD1. The CDR3 extends over 15 amino acids. Germline values: CDR1 SGHNT, CDR2 YYREEE (reference sequence). V was clipped by 4 bases and J by 5 bases; unmatched bases: 7. The CDR3 nucleotides are TGTGCCAGCAGCCCCGGACAGGGGAGGAACAATGAGCAGTTCTTC. Translation gives CASSPGQGRNNEQFF. Filled out from reference TRBV5-4 and TRBJ2-1, the complete variable domain reads ETGVTQSPTHLIKTRGQQVTLRCSSQSGHNTVSWYQQALGQGPQFIFQYYREEENGRGNFPPRFSGLQFPNYSSELNVNALELDDSALYLCASSPGQGRNNEQFFGPGTRLTVL.